This T cell receptor beta chain was profiled in a study of a mutant IDH1 vaccine in newly diagnosed glioma. Study in general: Former treatment meant radiotherapy, temozolomide, or both; the majority had gotten both. Regarding the study as a whole: Apparently, pseudoprogression bore no relation to changes among the top peripheral T cell clonotypes.

Details on this clone: Its antigen is not identified.

The V end was cut by 4 bases, the J end by 9 bases, with 22 bases between. Germline V gene data show CDR1 as SGHRS and CDR2 as YFSETQ. This CDR3 is 15 amino acids long. Generated by immunoSEQ multiplex PCR, the TCRdb table keeps only in-frame clones and is missing some. The sample has tens of thousands of clones; 80% to 85% are singletons. As to time point: week 47, end of study. Vaccinated patients received 300 ug of mutant IDH1 20-mer peptide per dose, with topical imiquimod. The sequencing here drew on PBMCs, taken from a glioma patient whose treatment included an IDH1 peptide vaccine. The chain joins TRBV5-1 to TRBJ2-5, with D possibly TRBD1 on 6 matching bases. This clonotype originated in a man aged 25-45 years with glioma. DNA of the CDR3: TGCGCCAGCAGCCCGACTTCCGGGGCCCCAGGGGCCCAGTACTTC. Translation: CASSPTSGAPGAQYF.